This is a list of T cell receptor beta chains from one sample in a study of cytomegalovirus exposure and HLA in healthy donors. Assay: immunoSEQ multiplex PCR; the TCRdb copy retains only in-frame clones and omits some. Of about 99,000 clones detected, 60% to 70% appear once; the ten largest clones hold around 3.3%. Sequenced sample: PBMCs. The source is a woman aged 45-65 years in good health and CMV-seronegative. CDR3s include the opening cysteine and the closing phenylalanine or tryptophan. D genes are given only for firm matches. Some rows mark clone size as missing; the rest say once, few, many or name a class of expanded clone.

>TRBV27|-|-|TRBJ1-2
TGTGCCAGCAGTTTGGGGGGTGGCTACTATGGCTACACCTTC
CASSLGGGYYGYTF
>TRBV12-5|-|-|TRBJ2-7
TGTGCTAGTGGTTTGGGTACAGGTTTCCCCAACGAGCAGTACTTC
CASGLGTGFPNEQYF
>TRBV5-6|-|few|TRBJ1-2
TGTGCCAGCAGCTTACAGGGAGAAGAATGGGGCTACACCTTC
CASSLQGEEWGYTF
>TRBV19|TRBD1|-|TRBJ2-3
TGTGCCAGTAGTATCGGGACAGGAAGCACAGATACGCAGTATTTT
CASSIGTGSTDTQYF
>TRBV7-2|-|-|TRBJ2-7
TGTGCCAGCAGCTTGTGGGACGGGAGCTACGAGCAGTACTTC
CASSLWDGSYEQYF
>TRBV10-3|-|few|TRBJ1-1
TGTGCCATCAGTGAAAGGACTGATCTTGAAGCTTTCTTT
CAISERTDLEAFF
>TRBV19|TRBD2|few|TRBJ2-1
TGTGCCAGTAGGTTTGGGGGGGATGAGCAGTTCTTC
CASRFGGDEQFF
>TRBV11-2|-|-|TRBJ1-6
TGTGCCAGCAGCCCGCCTTTCCGGGGTAAGCCTATTAATTCACCCCTCCACTTT
CASSPPFRGKPINSPLHF
>TRBV11-3|TRBD2|few|TRBJ2-4
TGTGCCAGCAGCTTTTTTGCGGGAGATCGGGCCAAAAACATTCAGTACTTC
CASSFFAGDRAKNIQYF
>TRBV6-5|-|few|TRBJ2-5
TGTGCCAGCAGTTGGGTTAGCCCGAGGTATAAGGAGACCCAGTACTTC
CASSWVSPRYKETQYF
>TRBV10-1|TRBD2|-|TRBJ2-1
TGCGCCAGCACTAGCGGCCTCTCCTACAATGAGCAGTTCTTC
CASTSGLSYNEQFF
>TRBV11-3|-|-|TRBJ1-1
TGTGCCAGCAGCTTATTTGAACGGGGCACTGAAGCTTTCTTT
CASSLFERGTEAFF
>TRBV11-2|-|-|TRBJ2-1
TGTGCCAGCAGCTCACAGGCTAACAGGGGGGGTTACAATGAGCAGTTCTTC
CASSSQANRGGYNEQFF
>TRBV6-1|TRBD1|-|TRBJ2-3
TGTGCCAGCAGGGGGACAGTGGGGTCGCAGTATTTT
CASRGTVGSQYF
>TRBV4-1|-|-|TRBJ2-1
TGCGCCAGCAGCCACGGAGCCTCCTACAATGAGCAGTTCTTC
CASSHGASYNEQFF
>TRBV7-9|-|-|TRBJ2-7
TGTGCCAGCAGCCAGTTACAGGGAGCCAGCTACGAGCAGTACTTC
CASSQLQGASYEQYF
>TRBV11-3|TRBD1|-|TRBJ1-4
TGTGCCAGCAGCGCGGACAGGAATAATGAAAAACTGTTTTTT
CASSADRNNEKLFF
>TRBV5-1|TRBD1|-|TRBJ2-7
TGCGCCAGCAGCTTGGCCCCGGACAGGGAAACCTACGAGCAGTACTTC
CASSLAPDRETYEQYF
>TRBV18|TRBD2|-|TRBJ2-5
TGTGCCAGCTCACCAGGAAAAGGGACTAGCGGGACCTGGGAGACCCAGTACTTC
CASSPGKGTSGTWETQYF
>TRBV11-3|TRBD2|-|TRBJ2-2
TGTGCCAGCAGCCGACTAGCGGGAGAGGGTACCGGGGAGCTGTTTTTT
CASSRLAGEGTGELFF
>TRBV18|-|-|TRBJ2-5
TGTGCCAGCTCACCCCGACAGGAACAAGAGACCCAGTACTTC
CASSPRQEQETQYF
>TRBV5-5|-|-|TRBJ2-7
TGTGCCAGCAGCTTGGCCTTAGACAGTAACTACGAGCAGTACTTC
CASSLALDSNYEQYF
>TRBV5-1|-|-|TRBJ2-7
TGCGCCAGCAGCTTGGAAGGGGGGGCCGGAGAGCAGTACTTC
CASSLEGGAGEQYF
>TRBV11-2|TRBD1|few|TRBJ1-1
TGTGCCAGCACCTTTCGACAGGGGAACACTGAAGCTTTCTTT
CASTFRQGNTEAFF
>TRBV5-1|TRBD2|-|TRBJ2-7
TGCGCCAGCAGCACCGGGGGTCTAGCGGGAGTTGAGCAGTACTTC
CASSTGGLAGVEQYF
>TRBV11-1|-|-|TRBJ2-2
TGTGCCAGCAGTTCCAGCGGGACATCCGCCGGGGAGCTGTTTTTT
CASSSSGTSAGELFF
>TRBV28|TRBD2|-|TRBJ2-5
TGTGCCACCAGAGAATCTAGCGGGATGGTGGAGACCCAGTACTTC
CATRESSGMVETQYF
>TRBV6-1|-|-|TRBJ2-2
TGTGCCAGCAGTGCAACGATTCGGGACTCTCTCACCGGGGAGCTGTTTTTT
CASSATIRDSLTGELFF
>TRBV5-4|-|-|TRBJ2-7
TGTGCCAGCAGCTTGGTGGGGGGGGCCGCCACCGAGCAGTACTTC
CASSLVGGAATEQYF
>TRBV6-6|TRBD2|-|TRBJ2-5
TGTGCCAGCAGGGTAGCGGGGGGGAAAGAGACCCAGTACTTC
CASRVAGGKETQYF
>TRBV14|-|-|TRBJ2-1
TGTGCCAGCAGCCATGGAGGGGGCAGCGGTGAGCAGTTCTTC
CASSHGGGSGEQFF
>TRBV7-9|-|-|TRBJ2-7
TGTGCCAGCAGCTTATCGACAACTGCCTACGAGCAGTACTTC
CASSLSTTAYEQYF
>TRBV7-9|-|-|TRBJ1-4
TGTGCCAGCAGCTTAGGGGGAGATTATAATGAAAAACTGTTTTTT
CASSLGGDYNEKLFF
>TRBV5-8|-|few|TRBJ1-1
TGTGCCAGCAGCTTGGTAGATCGTGCCAGGGCTAAGACTGAAGCTTTCTTT
CASSLVDRARAKTEAFF
>TRBV28|-|-|TRBJ1-1
TGTGCCAGCAATGCCTTGGGACATATGAACACTGAAGCTTTCTTT
CASNALGHMNTEAFF
>TRBV7-9|TRBD1|-|TRBJ2-7
TGTGCCAGCAGCGCCGCCGGGACAGGGGCCTACGAGCAGTACTTC
CASSAAGTGAYEQYF
>TRBV7-8|TRBD1|-|TRBJ2-7
TGTGCCAGCAGCTTAGCGCCATCTGGACAGGGGACCTACGAGCAGTACTTC
CASSLAPSGQGTYEQYF
>TRBV27|-|-|TRBJ2-3
TGTGCCAGCAGTTTATGGGGGGAGTTGGGCGATACGCAGTATTTT
CASSLWGELGDTQYF
>TRBV4-2|TRBD2|-|TRBJ2-2
TGTGCCAGCAGCCGTTCTAGCGGCGGCACCGGGGAGCTGTTTTTT
CASSRSSGGTGELFF
>TRBV7-9|-|few|TRBJ1-1
TGTGCCAGCAGCCCGAGAGCAGGGTTGCACACTGAAGCTTTCTTT
CASSPRAGLHTEAFF
>TRBV10-3|TRBD2|-|TRBJ2-1
TGTGCCATCAGTGGACCTCAAGGGACTAGCGGGAGAAATGAGCAGTTCTTC
CAISGPQGTSGRNEQFF
>TRBV4-3|-|-|TRBJ1-4
TGCGCCAGCAGCCAGCTGGCAGCAACTAATGAAAAACTGTTTTTT
CASSQLAATNEKLFF